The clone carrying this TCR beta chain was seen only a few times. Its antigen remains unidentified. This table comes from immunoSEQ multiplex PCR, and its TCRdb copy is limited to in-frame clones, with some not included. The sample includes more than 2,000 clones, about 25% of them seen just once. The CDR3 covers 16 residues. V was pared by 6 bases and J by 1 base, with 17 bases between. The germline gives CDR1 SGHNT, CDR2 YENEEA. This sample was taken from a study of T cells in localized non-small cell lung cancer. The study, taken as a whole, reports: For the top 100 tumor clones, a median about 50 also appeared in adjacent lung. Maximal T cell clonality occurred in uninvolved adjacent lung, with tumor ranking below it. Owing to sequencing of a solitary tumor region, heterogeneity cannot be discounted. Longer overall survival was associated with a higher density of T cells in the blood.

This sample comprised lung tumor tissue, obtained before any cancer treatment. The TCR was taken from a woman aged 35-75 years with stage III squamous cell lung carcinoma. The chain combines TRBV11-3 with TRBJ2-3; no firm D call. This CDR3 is CASRFNPLHRTDTQYF. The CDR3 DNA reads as TGTGCCAGCAGGTTCAACCCCCTCCACCGCACAGATACGCAGTATTTT.